This T cell receptor beta chain derives from a study of blood T cell repertoires in COVID-19. Study-wide background: Sources were T cells, B-cell-depleted T cells, or PBMCs; the material itself was cDNA or gDNA.

The CDR3 has 14 amino acids. Germline V lookup: CDR1 WNHNN, CDR2 SYGVQD (reference sequence). Trimming removed 6 bases from V and 5 bases from J; junction bases left unmatched: 10. Categorization into cohorts depended on clinical history that participants reported. Cohort 3 recovery required two negative PCRs, clearance, or symptom resolution. Original analysis: Estimation of nucleated cell counts relied on the amplification of reference gene primers. Profiled with immunoSEQ multiplex PCR; TCRdb holds only in-frame clones, not every one. The DNA gave D and trimming, while V, J and clone size come from that table. The sample holds hundreds of thousands of clones, roughly 87% seen once.

The material sequenced was PBMCs or T cells enriched from blood (not recorded which). V is TRBV10-1 and J is TRBJ2-7; 7 positions match TRBD1. The TCR comes from a woman in her twenties or thirties who had recovered from COVID-19. The CDR3: CASRIKGAWDEQYF. DNA of the CDR3: TGCGCCAGCAGAATCAAGGGGGCATGGGACGAGCAGTACTTC.